These T cell receptor beta chains were read from a single sample in a study of STAT5B mutations in CD4+ large granular lymphocyte leukemia. Generated by immunoSEQ multiplex PCR, the TCRdb table keeps only in-frame clones and is missing some. The profile covers fewer than 35,000 clones, with about 77% appearing a single time and approximately 3.3% taken by the ten largest. The material sequenced was CD4+ T cells from blood buffy coats. These TCRs come from a human donor in good health. Both conserved end residues are part of each CDR3. The order of the fields is V gene, J gene, clone size, CDR3 protein. Clone size appears in some rows only: once, few, many, or a class for an expanded clone.

TRBV28	TRBJ2-7	NA	CASSHPTGGFYEQYF
TRBV14	TRBJ2-3	NA	CASSQEGGTWLSTDTQYF
TRBV5-1	TRBJ2-5	NA	CASRKREEAQNGRGQETQYF
TRBV27	TRBJ2-4	NA	CASSKTPPPTKNIQYF
TRBV19	TRBJ1-5	few	CASNYRDSNQPQHF
TRBV6-6	TRBJ2-5	once	CASSYYGYQETQYF
TRBV19	TRBJ1-3	NA	CASSIPGSTYSGNTIYF
TRBV2	TRBJ2-7	NA	CASSVTGSDYEQYF
TRBV18	TRBJ2-3	NA	CASSPWTSGSADTQYF
TRBV4-1	TRBJ1-1	NA	CASSLATRNTEAFF
TRBV19	TRBJ2-5	NA	CASSKDRGRETQYF
TRBV27	TRBJ1-5	NA	CASSLQGDNQPQHF
TRBV10-2	TRBJ1-5	few	CASSESVGGTGGQPQHF
TRBV18	TRBJ2-5	NA	CASSPGGTSGSVTQYF
TRBV19	TRBJ2-7	NA	CASSLGPQNHEQYF
TRBV28	TRBJ2-5	NA	CASSPGTGLQTQYF
TRBV12-5	TRBJ2-5	NA	CASGFSAGQTQYF
TRBV6-1	TRBJ2-3	NA	CASSQLAGGTDTQYF
TRBV30	TRBJ1-2	few	CATLLGYGYTF
TRBV6-8	TRBJ1-4	few	CASSYGRLVEKLFF
TRBV4-3	TRBJ1-1	NA	CASSQYQGSTEAFF
TRBV19	TRBJ1-2	NA	CASTTSTGVPYGYTF
TRBV9	TRBJ1-2	NA	CASSVDASRGLRGYTF
TRBV25-1	TRBJ2-5	NA	CASSWREETQYF
TRBV5-4	TRBJ1-6	NA	CASSSEGSTGFRSPLHF
TRBV27	TRBJ2-7	few	CASSLSGTSGRSYEQYF
TRBV5-1	TRBJ2-5	NA	CASSPDSGKTQYF
TRBV5-1	TRBJ1-1	NA	CASSLGGARNTEAFF
TRBV5-6	TRBJ2-5	NA	CASSLGAVRETQYF
TRBV5-5	TRBJ1-1	NA	CASSLAANTEAFF
TRBV19	TRBJ2-5	NA	CASSTGRRETQYF
TRBV27	TRBJ1-2	once	CASSSTVNYGYTF
TRBV7-9	TRBJ2-1	NA	CASSVLSGFSYNEQFF
TRBV9	TRBJ2-2	NA	CASSPGVGTGVAGELFF
TRBV4-3	TRBJ2-3	NA	CASSQDTGTDTQYF
TRBV7-6	TRBJ2-2	NA	CASSLEGLAGGYNTGELFF
TRBV14	TRBJ1-2	NA	CASSQLSYGYTF
TRBV7-7	TRBJ2-5	NA	CASSLDKQETQYF
TRBV14	TRBJ2-5	NA	CASSSAGKETQYF
TRBV15	TRBJ2-7	once	CATSRAMGGYEQYF
TRBV6-1	TRBJ1-5	NA	CASKELDSNQPQHF
TRBV12-5	TRBJ1-6	NA	CASGLGQGFPPLHF
TRBV6-5	TRBJ1-3	once	CASRQTGTSGNTIYF
TRBV4-3	TRBJ2-7	NA	CASSQSLGFGEQYF
TRBV10-2	TRBJ2-4	NA	CASSEGGSNIQYF
TRBV11-2	TRBJ1-2	NA	CASSRAAAGTGYTF
TRBV28	TRBJ1-5	NA	CASSSPGQPNQPQHF